A selection of T cell receptor beta chains follows, all from one sample in a study of T cell repertoires in cytomegalovirus infection. TCRdb reprocessed the reads via MiXCR and lists one record per CDR3 protein. The table lists around 330,000 distinct CDR3 sequences, 15% to 20% of them singletons, with about 11% in the top ten. Sequenced material: PBMCs. The receptor set was obtained from a human donor in good health (CMV status not recorded). Some clones in this sample may be carry-over from other donors' samples. The CDR3 runs from the conserved cysteine through the conserved F or W. A D gene is named only where the DNA matches it firmly. The size of a clone is reported for some rows only, either as once, few or many, or as a class for expanded clones.

TGTGCCATCAGTGGGAGGCAGGGAACATCCTACGAGCAGTACTTC CAISGRQGTSYEQYF TRBV10-3 many TRBJ2-7 -
TGTGCCAGCAGCCAAACAGGGGAAAACACTGAAGCTTTCTTT CASSQTGENTEAFF TRBV7-3 many TRBJ1-1 TRBD1
TGTGCCAGCAGCTTAAACTATGCAGATACGCAGTATTTT CASSLNYADTQYF TRBV7-2 many TRBJ2-3 -
TGTGCCAGCAGCTACGCGCCCGGACAGGGCTACGAGCAGTACTTC CASSYAPGQGYEQYF TRBV7-2 - TRBJ2-7 TRBD1
TGTGCCAGCAGCAGCACTCTGGGGGGGCAGCCCCAGCATTTT CASSSTLGGQPQHF TRBV6-2/TRBV6-3 many TRBJ1-5 -
TGCAGTGCTTCAGGGTCCGGCCAAGAGACCCAGTACTTC CSASGSGQETQYF TRBV20-1 many TRBJ2-5 -
TGCGCCAGCAGCCATCAGGCCGGCTACGCGAACACCGGGGAGCTGTTTTTT CASSHQAGYANTGELFF TRBV4-1 - TRBJ2-2 -
TGCAGTGCTAGCAAGCCACAGGGGAACACTGAAGCTTTCTTT CSASKPQGNTEAFF TRBV20-1 many TRBJ1-1 -
TGTGCTAGTGGTTTGGGGGCACCTGAGACCCAGTACTTC CASGLGAPETQYF TRBV12-5 many TRBJ2-5 -
TGTGCCAGCAGTCCGGACAGAGACACTGAAGCTTTCTTT CASSPDRDTEAFF TRBV7-2 many TRBJ1-1 -
TGTGCCAGCAGTTACCCCTTAGCGGACACAGATACGCAGTATTTT CASSYPLADTDTQYF TRBV6-6 - TRBJ2-3 -
TGTGCCACCGGCCTCGACACGCGCGAGCAGTACTTC CATGLDTREQYF TRBV6-1 many TRBJ2-7 -
TGTGCCAGCAGCGGGCGGACAGGGTCGTCCTACGAGCAGTACTTC CASSGRTGSSYEQYF TRBV7-8 many TRBJ2-7 TRBD1
TGTGCCAGCAGCCTGAGGGGGGCTGGGGGCGAAGCTTTCTTT CASSLRGAGGEAFF TRBV7-2 few TRBJ1-1 -
TGTGCCAGCAGTTACGGGCAGAACAATCAGCCCCAGCATTTT CASSYGQNNQPQHF TRBV2 - TRBJ1-5 -
TGTGCCAGCAGCTTAGTCGAGGCTGGGGCCAACGTCCTGACTTTC CASSLVEAGANVLTF TRBV7-2 many TRBJ2-6 -
TGTGCCAGCAGCTCACGGGAAGGGGCTGAAGCTTTCTTT CASSSREGAEAFF TRBV7-6 few TRBJ1-1 -
TGCGCCAGCAGCTTGGAGCACCCCTCGAGTCGGTATAATTCACCCCTCCACTTT CASSLEHPSSRYNSPLHF TRBV5-1 - TRBJ1-6 -
TGTGCCAGCAGCTCCTCGGACGTTCCTAACTATGGCTACACCTTC CASSSSDVPNYGYTF TRBV5-4 few TRBJ1-2 -
TGTGCCACCGCTGGGAATAACTATGGCTACACCTTC CATAGNNYGYTF TRBV28 few TRBJ1-2 -
TGTGCCAGCAGCTTTGGCCGGGGGTTTCTAAAGGAGACGCAGTATTTT CASSFGRGFLKETQYF TRBV7-6 few TRBJ2-3 -
TGTGCCAGCCAAATGGGGCTAGCGGGGGACCAAGAGACCCAGTACTTC CASQMGLAGDQETQYF TRBV6-2/TRBV6-3 - TRBJ2-5 TRBD2
TGCGCCAGCAGCCAAGGGAGGTGGGAAATCGGGGAGCTGTTTTTT CASSQGRWEIGELFF TRBV4-1 once TRBJ2-2 -
TGCAGTGCTAGGCGGACAGGGGCAAGCAATCAGCCCCAGCATTTT CSARRTGASNQPQHF TRBV20-1 many TRBJ1-5 TRBD1
TGTGCCAGCAGTCATACGAGCAATCAGCCCCAGCATTTT CASSHTSNQPQHF TRBV6-2/TRBV6-3 few TRBJ1-5 -
TGTGCCAGCAGGGTCGGGGGGCTCAGCACAGATACGCAGTATTTT CASRVGGLSTDTQYF TRBV7-2 many TRBJ2-3 -
TGTGCCAGCAGCGAACAGGGGGAGAAACTGTTTTTT CASSEQGEKLFF TRBV2 - TRBJ1-4 TRBD1
TGTGCCAGCACCACCCACTGGGCAGGGGAGATGAACACTGAAGCTTTCTTT CASTTHWAGEMNTEAFF TRBV5-5 many TRBJ1-1 -
TGTGCCAGCAGCTTAAGGGATCCCCAACTCAACACCGGGGAGCTGTTTTTT CASSLRDPQLNTGELFF TRBV7-8 - TRBJ2-2 -
TGTGCCAGCAGACCCGGGACTAGCGGGGGGCAAACTAAGTCAGATACGCAGTATTTT CASRPGTSGGQTKSDTQYF TRBV12-3/TRBV12-4 - TRBJ2-3 TRBD2
TGTGCCAGCAGTGCGACAGGAATTGGGGCCAACGTCCTGACTTTC CASSATGIGANVLTF TRBV6-2/TRBV6-3 - TRBJ2-6 -
TGCAGTGCTAGACAGGGGGCTTCACCCCTCCACTTT CSARQGASPLHF TRBV20-1 - TRBJ1-6 TRBD1
TGTGCCAGCAGCCGGGGGGACGAAAGGGAGACCCAGTACTTC CASSRGDERETQYF TRBV12-3/TRBV12-4 - TRBJ2-5 TRBD2
TGTGCCAGCAGTTTACGGGCCGAGGGTCAGCCCCAGCATTTT CASSLRAEGQPQHF TRBV28 - TRBJ1-5 -
TGTGCCAGCAGCTTAGGGATGGTTAGCGGGGTCACAGATACGCAGTATTTT CASSLGMVSGVTDTQYF TRBV7-2 many TRBJ2-3 TRBD2
TGCAGTGGTACCGGACGGCTACGGACAGATACGCAGTATTTT CSGTGRLRTDTQYF TRBV20-1 - TRBJ2-3 -
TGTGCCAGCAGTTACTCCCTGGCCGGGGATCAGCCCCAGCATTTT CASSYSLAGDQPQHF TRBV6-5 - TRBJ1-5 -
TGTGCCAGAACCGGGACAGATAATTCACCCCTCCACTTT CARTGTDNSPLHF TRBV2 - TRBJ1-6 TRBD1
TGTGCCAGCAGCCAAGATTGGGCAGGGGACGCCGGGGAGCTGTTTTTT CASSQDWAGDAGELFF TRBV3-1 - TRBJ2-2 -
TGTGCCAGCAGCTTAACGGGGAGGGAGGCGGGCACTGAAGCTTTCTTT CASSLTGREAGTEAFF TRBV7-3 - TRBJ1-1 -
TGTGCCAGCTCACCACCGGGGGGGGAGATCGCCTATGGCTACACCTTC CASSPPGGEIAYGYTF TRBV18 few TRBJ1-2 -
TGCAGTGTTGAGGACAGGCACAATTCACCCCTCCACTTT CSVEDRHNSPLHF TRBV20-1 - TRBJ1-6 TRBD1
TGCGCCAGCAGCCAAGAGGGGGCCGGTGTAGATACGCAGTATTTT CASSQEGAGVDTQYF TRBV4-1 many TRBJ2-3 -
TGTGCCAGCAGTGAGGGGGACGGACGGGGAAGGTTTTTT CASSEGDGRGRFF TRBV2 few TRBJ1-4 -
TGTGCCAGCAGCTTAGACCATACTAGGCAAGATACGCAGTATTTT CASSLDHTRQDTQYF TRBV7-2 many TRBJ2-3 -
TGTGCCAGCAGCCAAGGCCGCGAGGTGTTTTTT CASSQGREVFF TRBV14 once TRBJ1-4 -
TGTGCCACCACAGGGGGCATTGTCACAGATACGCAGTATTTT CATTGGIVTDTQYF TRBV5-4 - TRBJ2-3 TRBD1
TGTGCCAGCAGCCTCGACAGGGTCACCTCTGGAAACACCATATATTTT CASSLDRVTSGNTIYF TRBV7-2 many TRBJ1-3 TRBD1
TGTGCCAGCAGCTTAGCGGGGGGAGTCGCGAACACCGGGGAGCTGTTTTTT CASSLAGGVANTGELFF TRBV7-8 few TRBJ2-2 -
TGTGCCAGCAGCTTAGCCACAGGAAGGAATCAGCCCCAGCATTTT CASSLATGRNQPQHF TRBV7-2 many TRBJ1-5 -
TGTGCCAGCAGGACTGCGACGGACTCTGGAAACACCATATATTTT CASRTATDSGNTIYF TRBV7-2 few TRBJ1-3 -